This T cell receptor (beta chain) is from a study of T cell changes during pregnancy in multiple sclerosis. Germline V lookup: CDR1 MDHEN, CDR2 SYDVKM. Trimming cost V 5 bases and J 5 bases, with 9 bases left between them. This CDR3 is built from 12 residues. The data were produced by immunoSEQ multiplex PCR, yet TCRdb's version contains in-frame clones alone and is incomplete. The profile covers 95,000 to 100,000 clones, with around 90% appearing a single time and 2.5% to 3.5% taken by the ten largest. The sample in question was peripheral blood, obtained in the second trimester of pregnancy. The V call is TRBV28, the J call TRBJ2-5; D is possibly TRBD1 (6 bases). The TCR originated in a female donor with multiple sclerosis, enrolled in a pregnancy study. The CDR3 DNA reads TGTGCCAGCAGTGGGGACACGGAGACCCAGTACTTC. Its protein product is CASSGDTETQYF.